This T cell receptor (beta chain) derives from a study of control samples from healthy donors and cancer patients. The CDR3 has 13 residues. Between the trimmed V and J ends, which lost 7 bases and 8 bases, there was a span of 14 bases. Repertoires were generated with immunoSEQ multiplex PCR, while TCRdb's copy carries only in-frame clones and drops some. In the table there are 200,000 or so clones, just under 95% of which are singletons. The sequence derives from a man aged 50 or older in good health. The chain couples TRBV12-3 or TRBV12-4 to TRBJ1-4; D is undetermined. Sequencing was carried out using blood. CDR3: CASTSDGWEKLFF. The DNA for the CDR3 is TGTGCCAGCACCTCAGACGGATGGGAAAAACTGTTTTTT.